One and the same sample provided the 28 T cell receptor beta chains below, sequenced in a study of early T cells in non-severe SARS-CoV-2 infection. In TCRdb, the 5' RACE reads were re-called with MiXCR into one record per CDR3 protein. The data show around 58,000 distinct CDR3 sequences, around 8% seen once. Sequencing used whole blood, obtained at baseline. The origin of the receptors is an adult who was a healthcare worker with PCR-confirmed SARS-CoV-2 infection or an uninfected control (not recorded which).

This clonotype showed up many times. The rearrangement links TRBV6-6 to TRBJ1-5; TRBD1 might be the D (5 bases). The CDR3 consists of 14 residues. Deletions cut 2 bases from V and 12 bases from J, with 17 bases between. The germline CDR1 and CDR2 sequences are MNHNY and SVGAGI (reference sequence). For the CDR3, the DNA is TGTGCCAGCAGTTACCCCAAGACAGTTGCGCGCCAGCATTTT. This gives the protein CASSYPKTVARQHF.

This clonotype has a handful of counts. The rearrangement uses TRBV11-1 and TRBJ2-7; 8 nucleotides align to TRBD1. Per the germline V gene, CDR1 is SGHAT and CDR2 is FQDESV (reference sequence). V shed 1 base and J 5 bases; nucleotides not matched to a gene: 4. The CDR3 loop spans 14 amino acids. Here the CDR3 reads CASSLDRGYHEQYF. CDR3 nucleotides: TGTGCCAGCAGCTTAGACAGGGGGTACCACGAGCAGTACTTC.

Many counts were recorded for this clonotype. This chain connects TRBV10-3 to TRBJ2-1, with TRBD2 as a possible D gene (6 bases). Germline loops: CDR1 ENHRY, CDR2 SYGVKD. Trimming removed 4 bases at V and 0 bases at J, with 10 bases between. The CDR3 is 15 amino acids. The CDR3 DNA is TGTGCCATCAGTGCGGTGGGAGGCTCCTACAATGAGCAGTTCTTC. Its protein is CAISAVGGSYNEQFF.

This chain joins TRBV6-6 and TRBJ2-3; 7 positions agree with TRBD2. Trimming at V came to 0 bases and at J to 2 bases, leaving 5 bases not matched to a gene. Germline V lookup: CDR1 MNHNY, CDR2 SVGAGI (reference sequence). The CDR3 is made up of 16 amino acids. This CDR3 is CASSYSGGGPTDTQYF. CDR3 nucleotides: TGTGCCAGCAGTTACTCTGGGGGAGGGCCCACAGATACGCAGTATTTT.

This clonotype has at least ten counts. The chain recombines TRBV7-2 with TRBJ2-3; D is uncertain. Trimming pared 3 bases from V and 1 base from J, leaving 5 bases between. The CDR3 runs to 13 residues. Germline-derived CDR1 and CDR2 are SGHTA and FQGNSA. The CDR3 region is CASSFSGTDTQYF. The CDR3 DNA follows: TGTGCCAGCAGCTTCAGTGGCACAGATACGCAGTATTTT.

This clonotype was seen repeatedly, ten times or more. The genes are TRBV6-4 and TRBJ2-3; the match to TRBD1 covers 8 bases. This CDR3 is built from 17 residues. The germline V gene encodes CDR1 MRHNA and CDR2 SNTAGT. V lost 0 bases, J lost 1 base, and 6 bases stayed unmatched. The CDR3 reads CASSDSSPGGGTDTQYF. The CDR3 DNA is TGTGCCAGCAGTGACTCGAGTCCAGGGGGCGGCACAGATACGCAGTATTTT.

Sample share makes this clonotype medium-sized. CDR3 sequence: CASSSGRVNGYTF. The CDR3 bases are TGTGCCAGCAGCTCAGGGAGGGTGAATGGCTACACCTTC. The chain is built from TRBV11-2 and TRBJ1-2; possibly TRBD1 for D (5 bases). Germline V CDR1 and CDR2: SGHAT, FQNNGV. Between the trimmed V and J ends, which lost 4 bases and 6 bases, there was a span of 12 bases. This CDR3 has 13 amino acids.

By share of the sample, this clonotype is medium-sized. The V call is TRBV25-1, the J call TRBJ2-5, with TRBD2 matching over 7 bases. Unmatched junction bases numbered 4, after V lost 5 bases and J lost 1 base. Germline V gene lookup returns CDR1 MGHDK and CDR2 SYGVNS. The CDR3 spans 14 residues. The CDR3 nucleotides are TGTGCCAGCAGTCCGGGGGGATCCCAAGAGACCCAGTACTTC. This encodes CASSPGGSQETQYF.

V usage is TRBV7-9 and J usage is TRBJ2-1, with 10 bases that match TRBD2. The CDR3 contains 16 residues. V was pared by 5 bases and J by 4 bases, with 8 bases of the junction left unmatched. CDR1 is SEHNR and CDR2 is FQNEAQ in the germline V gene (reference sequence). In nucleotides, the CDR3 is TGTGCCAGCAGCCCTATCGCTAGCGGGAGTTACAATGAGCAGTTCTTC. Translating it yields CASSPIASGSYNEQFF.

This chain uses TRBV28 with TRBJ1-5, with 7 positions matching TRBD1. CDR3 length: 20 residues. The germline V gene has CDR1 MDHEN and CDR2 SYDVKM. V trimming: 4 bases; J trimming: 0 bases; junction bases outside the gene matches: 18. This CDR3 reads CASSSGRSSGQRYSNQPQHF. As DNA, the CDR3 is TGTGCCAGCAGTTCTGGACGAAGCTCGGGACAGAGATATAGCAATCAGCCCCAGCATTTT.

The chain has TRBV20-1 and TRBJ2-7; 9 nucleotides match TRBD2. The CDR3 is 14 residues long. Germline CDR1 reads DFQATT; CDR2 reads SNEGSKA (reference sequence). V was pared by 6 bases and J by 7 bases, with 13 bases of the junction left unmatched. CDR3 sequence: CSAKTIAGEGEQYF. The CDR3 nucleotides are TGCAGTGCAAAAACCATAGCGGGAGAGGGAGAGCAGTACTTC.

This clonotype was observed at least ten times. This chain connects TRBV6-6 to TRBJ2-6; tentative D call: TRBD1 (5 bases). Germline V gives CDR1 MNHNY, CDR2 SVGAGI (reference sequence). Trimming took off 4 bases at V and 2 bases at J, with 12 bases between the two ends. The CDR3 is made up of 16 amino acids. The CDR3 bases are TGTGCCAGCAGTTTCGAAAAAGGGGCTGGGGCCAACGTCCTGACTTTC. Encoded protein: CASSFEKGAGANVLTF.

The chain recombines TRBV2 with TRBJ2-5, with D perhaps matching TRBD2 (5 bases). Trimming pared 11 bases from V and 2 bases from J, leaving 18 bases between. The CDR3 has 14 residues. In germline, CDR1 is SNHLY, CDR2 FYNNEI. CDR3 in DNA: TGTGCCGGCAAGGTCGGGATTCAGCAAGAGACCCAGTACTTC. This translates into CAGKVGIQQETQYF.

This clonotype appeared many times. The genes are TRBV20-1 and TRBJ2-3; 8 positions match TRBD2. J was trimmed by 0 bases and V by 5 bases; bases with no gene match: 10. Germline CDR1 DFQATT, CDR2 SNEGSKA (reference sequence). The CDR3 runs to 16 residues. The CDR3: CSAHPSVAGSTDTQYF. CDR3 coding DNA: TGCAGTGCTCATCCCTCGGTAGCGGGAAGCACAGATACGCAGTATTTT.

The CDR3: CASSLPGAREQYF. The CDR3 nucleotides are TGTGCCAGCAGTCTTCCCGGGGCAAGAGAGCAGTACTTC. V gene TRBV28 combines with J gene TRBJ2-7, with D perhaps matching TRBD1 or TRBD2 (5 bases each). The CDR3 contains 13 residues. The V gene lost 5 bases and the J gene lost 7 bases, with 15 bases spanning the gap. CDR1 MDHEN and CDR2 SYDVKM come from the germline V gene.

This clonotype was detected many times. The rearrangement links TRBV14 to TRBJ2-7; weak D call: TRBD1 (6 bases). The V end lost 1 base, the J end lost 3 bases, and 7 bases lay between the germline ends. This CDR3 comprises 13 residues. Germline CDR1 is SGHDN and CDR2 is FVKESK. The chain's CDR3 is CASSQARGYEQYF. In DNA, the CDR3 is TGTGCCAGCAGCCAAGCCAGGGGCTACGAGCAGTACTTC.

The chain is built from TRBV5-1 and TRBJ2-7, with D unclear. This CDR3 spans 16 amino acids. Germline loops: CDR1 SGHRS, CDR2 YFSETQ. Trimming removed 1 base at V and 0 bases at J, with 14 bases between. For the CDR3, the DNA is TGCGCCAGCAGCTTGAGGTTTGGCAGGAGCTCCTACGAGCAGTACTTC. It translates to CASSLRFGRSSYEQYF.

This clonotype appeared a few times. The rearrangement joins TRBV27 to TRBJ2-7; 8 bases match TRBD1. The CDR3 consists of 18 residues. Germline trimming cut 1 base from V and 5 bases from J; bases unmatched to any gene: 16. Germline CDR1 reads MNHEY; CDR2 reads SMNVEV (reference sequence). CDR3 sequence reads: CASSLWGTGSHSIHEQYF. As DNA, the CDR3 is TGTGCCAGCAGTTTATGGGGGACAGGATCCCATTCCATCCACGAGCAGTACTTC.

The chain carries TRBV7-2 and TRBJ1-6; 8 bases are shared with TRBD1. Germline CDR1 and CDR2: SGHTA and FQGNSA. This CDR3 has 14 amino acids. With 3 bases clipped from V and 7 bases from J, the junction kept 2 bases outside the gene matches. CDR3: CASSFRTGNSPLHF. The CDR3 coding sequence is TGTGCCAGCAGCTTTCGGACAGGGAATTCACCCCTCCACTTT.

This clonotype came up a few times. The genes are TRBV7-8 and TRBJ1-1; D is uncertain. CDR1 and CDR2 from the germline V gene are SGHVS and FQNEAQ. Trimming stripped 4 bases from V and 1 base from J, with 13 bases between. CDR3 length equals 15 residues. The CDR3, as DNA: TGTGCCAGCAGCTCGGAACCGGACGGGAACACTGAAGCTTTCTTT. Protein sequence: CASSSEPDGNTEAFF.

This clonotype was seen repeatedly, ten times or more. V and J are TRBV28 and TRBJ2-1, with a weak D call TRBD2 (5 bases). The CDR3 loop spans 14 amino acids. Trimming removed 5 bases at V and 8 bases at J, with 16 bases between. The germline V gene has CDR1 MDHEN and CDR2 SYDVKM. The CDR3 protein is CASSQYPKGDEQFF. Written as DNA, the CDR3 is TGTGCCAGCAGTCAGTACCCAAAGGGAGATGAGCAGTTCTTC.

This chain connects TRBV7-9 to TRBJ2-7; D unclear. Germline V gene data show CDR1 as SEHNR and CDR2 as FQNEAQ (reference sequence). This CDR3 is built from 14 residues. Trimming took 1 base from V and 4 from J, leaving 11 bases between them. This CDR3 is CASSLGVNSYEQYF. Written as DNA, the CDR3 is TGTGCCAGCAGCTTAGGGGTTAACTCGTACGAGCAGTACTTC.

This clonotype was detected ten times or more. The chain couples TRBV20-1 to TRBJ2-3, with unresolved D. The CDR3 runs to 12 residues. V was shortened by 5 bases and J by 2 bases, with 8 bases between the two germline ends. From germline, CDR1 is DFQATT and CDR2 SNEGSKA (reference sequence). CDR3 sequence: CSASLNTDTQYF. The CDR3 coding sequence is TGCAGTGCTTCCCTGAACACAGATACGCAGTATTTT.

This clonotype has just a few counts. The V and J genes are TRBV5-6 and TRBJ2-3; 7 nucleotides align to TRBD1. With 1 base clipped from V and 0 bases from J, the junction kept 11 bases outside the gene matches. Germline CDR1 and CDR2: SGHDT and YYEEEE. CDR3 length equals 18 residues. The CDR3 DNA is TGTGCCAGCAGCTTGCTCGACGCAGGGGGAGTTAGCACAGATACGCAGTATTTT. As protein: CASSLLDAGGVSTDTQYF.

This clonotype was detected only a few times. V is TRBV7-9 and J is TRBJ2-7, with a weak D call TRBD1 (6 bases). Trimming took 5 bases from V and 2 from J, leaving 10 bases between them. Germline V gene sequence: CDR1 SEHNR, CDR2 FQNEAQ (reference sequence). This CDR3 comprises 13 residues. In DNA, the CDR3 is TGTGCCAGCAGCCATGGGACAACCTACGAGCAGTACTTC. Amino acid sequence: CASSHGTTYEQYF.

This clonotype was detected many times. This chain links TRBV10-2 with TRBJ2-7; D perhaps matches TRBD2 (6 bases). The germline V and J ends were trimmed by 9 bases and 0 bases, with 12 bases remaining between them. Looked up from germline, CDR1 is WSHSY and CDR2 is SAAADI. The CDR3 covers 13 residues. CDR3 DNA: TGCGCCAGTTCGGGGGATTACTCCTACGAGCAGTACTTC. Translated, it gives CASSGDYSYEQYF.

The rearrangement uses TRBV10-3 and TRBJ2-4, with a possible D match to TRBD2 (5 bases). CDR1 and CDR2 from the germline V gene are ENHRY and SYGVKD. V was cut by 0 bases and J by 0 bases, with 15 bases left in between. This CDR3 is 18 amino acids long. CDR3 amino acids: CAISESRELDLAKNIQYF. In DNA, the CDR3 is TGTGCCATCAGTGAGTCGAGGGAGTTGGACTTAGCCAAAAACATTCAGTACTTC.

This clonotype was counted between two and nine times. The rearrangement links TRBV28 to TRBJ2-5, with 7 bases aligning to TRBD1. Germline loops: CDR1 MDHEN, CDR2 SYDVKM. There are 14 residues in the CDR3. V was clipped by 6 bases and J by 2 bases; unmatched bases: 6. CDR3 nucleotide sequence: TGTGCCAGCAGAAAAGGGACAGAGCAAGAGACCCAGTACTTC. This codes for CASRKGTEQETQYF.